This TCR beta chain was recovered during a study of blood T cells in healthy people across ages. As concerns this clonotype: Its cognate antigen is unknown.

Findings and limits, study-wide: The unknown donor CMV status may have confounded expanded clonotype changes. Diversity figures based on one million T cells were deemed too low.

The CDR3 loop spans 17 amino acids. V gave up 3 bases and J gave up 5 bases; unmatched junction bases: 10. CDR1 is SGDLS, CDR2 YYNGEE, per germline. Alongside a J-beta primer mix, a sample-barcoded 5' primer served in a second PCR lasting roughly 7 to 11 cycles. TCRdb re-derived calls from the 5' RACE reads in MiXCR, one entry per CDR3 protein. The data hold more than 650,000 distinct CDR3 sequences, with 22% observed a single time. The receptor comes from a man between 65 and 80 years old in good health. Sequenced sample: blood. The rearrangement links TRBV9 to TRBJ2-1; 11 bases fit TRBD2. CDR3 region: CASSALPSGGSNNEQFF. The CDR3 DNA reads TGTGCCAGCAGCGCCCTTCCTAGCGGGGGGTCGAACAATGAGCAGTTCTTC.